Shown below are 10 T cell receptor beta chains from a single sample sequenced in a study of shared clonotypes between healthy human individuals. Clones were sequenced by immunoSEQ multiplex PCR, and TCRdb holds only the in-frame ones, with some missing. Seen here are 550,000 to 700,000 clones, roughly 72% observed once, and the top ten hold around 2%. Material: memory CD4+ T cells sorted from blood. Subset reported: CD45RA-negative fraction. The receptors shown here come from a woman in her thirties in good health.

CDR3 sequence (DNA): TGCGCCAGCAGAAGCGGGAGGCAGTCTGGGGCCAACGTCCTGACTTTC. It translates to CASRSGRQSGANVLTF. The chain recombines TRBV4-1 with TRBJ2-6, with 9 bases lining up with TRBD2. V lost 6 bases and J lost 1; bases outside the gene matches: 4. CDR1 is MGHRA, CDR2 YSYEKL, per germline. The CDR3 consists of 16 residues.

This clone came up a few times. The V gene is TRBV28, the J gene TRBJ2-3; D may correspond to TRBD1 or TRBD2 (5 bases each). The germline V gene encodes CDR1 MDHEN and CDR2 SYDVKM. The germline V and J ends were trimmed by 5 bases and 0 bases, with 12 bases remaining between them. This CDR3 has 15 amino acids. DNA for the CDR3: TGTGCCAGCAGTCTATCGGGGCCCAGCACAGATACGCAGTATTTT. Translated: CASSLSGPSTDTQYF. The variable domain in full, with the rest retrieved from reference TRBV28 and TRBJ2-3, is DVKVTQSSRYLVKRTGEKVFLECVQDMDHENMFWYRQDPGLGLRLIYFSYDVKMKEKGDIPEGYSVSREKKERFSLILESASTNQTSMYLCASSLSGPSTDTQYFGPGTRLTVL.

The chain joins TRBV4-1 to TRBJ2-2; D is perhaps TRBD2 (7 bases). Between the trimmed V and J ends, which lost 2 bases and 4 bases, there was a span of 17 bases. This CDR3 is built from 17 residues. CDR1 is MGHRA and CDR2 is YSYEKL in the germline V gene. The CDR3 protein is CASSQPAGALSTGELFF. The CDR3 DNA reads TGCGCCAGCAGCCAACCCGCGGGGGCCCTTAGCACCGGGGAGCTGTTTTTT.

The table lists this clone with a few counts. The chain carries TRBV2 and TRBJ2-2, with TRBD2 identical over 8 bases. The ends lost 8 bases at V and 7 bases at J; junction bases unmatched: 9. Looked up from germline, CDR1 is SNHLY and CDR2 is FYNNEI. The length of the CDR3 is 14 residues. The CDR3 coding sequence is TGTGCCAGCCTGAGCGGGAGTACCTACGGGGAGCTGTTTTTT. It is translated as CASLSGSTYGELFF.

The rearrangement joins TRBV27 to TRBJ2-5, with 11 nucleotides matching TRBD2. Trimming took 6 bases from V and 5 from J; bases not matched to a gene: 8. The CDR3 consists of 15 residues. Germline loops: CDR1 MNHEY, CDR2 SMNVEV (reference sequence). The CDR3 loop reads CASRLAGDSGETQYF. The CDR3 DNA sequence: TGTGCCAGCAGACTAGCGGGAGATAGTGGGGAGACCCAGTACTTC.

This clone was recorded a few times. The CDR3 DNA sequence: TGTGCCAGCAGCTCGGGACTAGCTGCCGGGGAGCTGTTTTTT. This encodes CASSSGLAAGELFF. This chain connects TRBV7-3 to TRBJ2-2; 9 nucleotides align to TRBD2. The CDR3 spans 14 residues. V trimming: 4 bases; J trimming: 6 bases; junction bases outside the gene matches: 3. Germline lookup yields CDR1 SGHTA and CDR2 FQGTGA.

This clone has a handful of counts. The rearrangement joins TRBV6-1 to TRBJ1-1; TRBD1 aligns across 8 bases. CDR1 is MNHNS and CDR2 is SASEGT in the germline V gene. Trimming removed 6 bases from V and 9 bases from J; junction bases left unmatched: 9. CDR3 length: 13 residues. The CDR3 DNA is TGTGCCAGCAGCGAAAGAGGACAGGGTAAAGCTTTCTTT. It is translated as CASSERGQGKAFF.

V gene TRBV11-2 combines with J gene TRBJ2-1; 10 bases are a match to TRBD2. The germline gives CDR1 SGHAT, CDR2 FQNNGV. The ends lost 3 bases at V and 4 bases at J; junction bases unmatched: 15. There are 19 residues in the CDR3. CDR3 DNA: TGTGCCAGCAGCTTCCGACTAGCGGGTGTCCCGACGCCTTACAATGAGCAGTTCTTC. It specifies CASSFRLAGVPTPYNEQFF.

V gene TRBV25-1 combines with J gene TRBJ2-2, with 13 bases fitting TRBD2. Germline V gene lookup returns CDR1 MGHDK and CDR2 SYGVNS. J was trimmed by 7 bases and V by 4 bases; bases with no gene match: 6. The CDR3 runs 16 residues. The CDR3 loop reads CASSVRTSGSFGELFF. The CDR3 DNA reads as TGTGCCAGCAGTGTTAGGACTAGCGGGAGCTTCGGGGAGCTGTTTTTT.

This rearrangement joins TRBV2 to TRBJ2-5; D gene unclear. V was shortened by 3 bases and J by 3 bases, with 11 bases between the two germline ends. This CDR3 contains 14 residues. Looked up from germline, CDR1 is SNHLY and CDR2 is FYNNEI. Here the CDR3 reads CASSEVPEKETQYF. The CDR3 DNA reads TGTGCCAGCAGTGAGGTTCCCGAGAAAGAGACCCAGTACTTC. The variable domain in full, completed from reference TRBV2 and TRBJ2-5, reads EPEVTQTPSHQVTQMGQEVILRCVPISNHLYFYWYRQILGQKVEFLVSFYNNEISEKSEIFDDQFSVERPDGSNFTLKIRSTKLEDSAMYFCASSEVPEKETQYFGPGTRLLVL.